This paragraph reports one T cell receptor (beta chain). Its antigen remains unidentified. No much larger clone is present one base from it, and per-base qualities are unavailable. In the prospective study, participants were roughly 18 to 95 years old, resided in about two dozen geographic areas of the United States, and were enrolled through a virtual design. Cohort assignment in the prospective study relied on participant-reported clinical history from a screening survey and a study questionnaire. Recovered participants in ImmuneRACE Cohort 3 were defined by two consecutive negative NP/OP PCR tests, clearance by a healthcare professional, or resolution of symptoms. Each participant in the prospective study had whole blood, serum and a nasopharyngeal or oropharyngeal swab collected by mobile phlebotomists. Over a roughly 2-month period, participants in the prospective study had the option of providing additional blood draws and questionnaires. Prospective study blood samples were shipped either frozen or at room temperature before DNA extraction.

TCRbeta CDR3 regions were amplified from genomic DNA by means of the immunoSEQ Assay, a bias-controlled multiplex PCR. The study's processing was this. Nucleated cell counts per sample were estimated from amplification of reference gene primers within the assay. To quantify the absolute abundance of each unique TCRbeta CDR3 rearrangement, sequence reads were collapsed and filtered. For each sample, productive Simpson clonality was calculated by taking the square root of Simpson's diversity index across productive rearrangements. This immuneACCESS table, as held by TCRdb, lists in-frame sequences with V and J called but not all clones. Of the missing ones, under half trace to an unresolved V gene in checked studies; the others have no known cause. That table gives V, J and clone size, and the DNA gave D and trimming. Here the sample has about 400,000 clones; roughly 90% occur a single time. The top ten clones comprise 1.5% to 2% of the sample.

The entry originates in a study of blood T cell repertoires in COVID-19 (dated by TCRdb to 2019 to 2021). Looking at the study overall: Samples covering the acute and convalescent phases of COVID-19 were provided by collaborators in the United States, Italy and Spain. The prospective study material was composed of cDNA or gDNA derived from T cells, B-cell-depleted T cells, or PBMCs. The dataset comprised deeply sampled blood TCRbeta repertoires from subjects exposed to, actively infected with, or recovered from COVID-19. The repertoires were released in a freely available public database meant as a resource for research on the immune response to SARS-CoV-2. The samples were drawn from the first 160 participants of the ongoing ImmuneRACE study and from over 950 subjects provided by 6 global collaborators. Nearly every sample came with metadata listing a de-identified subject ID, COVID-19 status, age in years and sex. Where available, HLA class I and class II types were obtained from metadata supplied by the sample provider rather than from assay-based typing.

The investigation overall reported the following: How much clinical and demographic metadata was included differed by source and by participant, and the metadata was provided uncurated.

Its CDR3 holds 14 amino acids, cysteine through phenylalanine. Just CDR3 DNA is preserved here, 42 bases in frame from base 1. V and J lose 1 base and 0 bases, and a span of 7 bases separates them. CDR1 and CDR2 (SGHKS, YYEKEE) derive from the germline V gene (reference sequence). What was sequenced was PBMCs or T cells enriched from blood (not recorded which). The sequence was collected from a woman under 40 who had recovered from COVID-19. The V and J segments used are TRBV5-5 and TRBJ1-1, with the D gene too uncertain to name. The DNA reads TGTGCCAGCAGCTTGAACAGCTTGAACACTGAAGCTTTCTTT. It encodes CASSLNSLNTEAFF.